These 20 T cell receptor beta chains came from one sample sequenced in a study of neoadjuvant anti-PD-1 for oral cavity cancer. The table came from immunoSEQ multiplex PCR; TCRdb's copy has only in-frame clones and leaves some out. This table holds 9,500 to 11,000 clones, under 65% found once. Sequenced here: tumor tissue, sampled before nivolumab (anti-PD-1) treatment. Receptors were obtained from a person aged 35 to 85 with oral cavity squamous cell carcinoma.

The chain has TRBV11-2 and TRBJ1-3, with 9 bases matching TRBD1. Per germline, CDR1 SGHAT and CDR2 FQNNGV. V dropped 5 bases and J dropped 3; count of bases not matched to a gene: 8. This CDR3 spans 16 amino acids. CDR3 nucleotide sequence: TGTGCCAGCAGCATCGTACAGGGGGCGGTTGGAAACACCATATATTTT. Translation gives CASSIVQGAVGNTIYF.

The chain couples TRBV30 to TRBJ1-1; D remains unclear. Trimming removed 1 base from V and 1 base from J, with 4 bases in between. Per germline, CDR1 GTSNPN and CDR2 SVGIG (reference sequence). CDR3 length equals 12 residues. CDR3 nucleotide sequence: TGTGCCTGGAGTGGGGGGAACACTGAAGCTTTCTTT. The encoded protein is CAWSGGNTEAFF.

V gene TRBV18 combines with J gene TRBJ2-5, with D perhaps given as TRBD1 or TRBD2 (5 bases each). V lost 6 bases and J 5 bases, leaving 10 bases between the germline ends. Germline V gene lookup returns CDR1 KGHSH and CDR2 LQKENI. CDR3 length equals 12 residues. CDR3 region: CASSRDVETQYF. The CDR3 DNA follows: TGTGCCAGCTCCCGGGACGTGGAGACCCAGTACTTC.

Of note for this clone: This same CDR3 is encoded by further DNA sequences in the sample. As DNA, the CDR3 is TGCCCCACCAACGACGGCGGGGGGCTTTACAATGAGCAGTTCTTC. The encoded protein is CPTNDGGGLYNEQFF. This rearrangement joins TRBV5-1 to TRBJ2-1, with 8 bases identical to TRBD2. The CDR3 is made up of 15 amino acids. From germline, CDR1 is SGHRS and CDR2 YFSETQ.

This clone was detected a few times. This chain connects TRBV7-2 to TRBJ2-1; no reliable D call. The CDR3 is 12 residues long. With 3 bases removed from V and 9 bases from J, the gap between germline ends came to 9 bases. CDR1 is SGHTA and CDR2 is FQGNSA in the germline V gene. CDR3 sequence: CASSFPGGEQFF. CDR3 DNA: TGTGCCAGCAGCTTCCCCGGCGGTGAGCAGTTCTTC.

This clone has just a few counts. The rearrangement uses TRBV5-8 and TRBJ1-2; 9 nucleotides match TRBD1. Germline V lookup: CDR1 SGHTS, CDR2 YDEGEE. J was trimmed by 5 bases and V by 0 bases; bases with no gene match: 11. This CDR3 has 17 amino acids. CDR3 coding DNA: TGTGCCAGCAGCTTGGTCGGAACGGGACAGGGAGAGTATGGCTACACCTTC. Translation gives CASSLVGTGQGEYGYTF.

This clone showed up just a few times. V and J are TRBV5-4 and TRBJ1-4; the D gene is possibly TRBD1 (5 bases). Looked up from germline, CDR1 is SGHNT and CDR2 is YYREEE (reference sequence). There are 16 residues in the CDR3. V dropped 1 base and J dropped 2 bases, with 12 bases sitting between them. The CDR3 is CASSLLGDPTNEKLFF. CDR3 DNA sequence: TGTGCCAGCAGCTTGTTGGGGGACCCTACTAATGAAAAACTGTTTTTT.

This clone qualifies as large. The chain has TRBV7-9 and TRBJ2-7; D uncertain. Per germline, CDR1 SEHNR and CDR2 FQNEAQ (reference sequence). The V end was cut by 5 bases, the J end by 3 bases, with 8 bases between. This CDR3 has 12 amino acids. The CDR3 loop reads CASSTGVYEQYF. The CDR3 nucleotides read TGTGCCAGCAGCACGGGTGTCTACGAGCAGTACTTC.

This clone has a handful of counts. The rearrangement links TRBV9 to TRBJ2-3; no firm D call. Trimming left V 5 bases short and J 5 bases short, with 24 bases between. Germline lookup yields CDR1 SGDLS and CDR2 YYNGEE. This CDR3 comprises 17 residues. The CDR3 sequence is CASSESPGGRRGDTQYF. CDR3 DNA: TGTGCCAGCAGTGAATCCCCTGGTGGTCGGCGTGGAGATACGCAGTATTTT.

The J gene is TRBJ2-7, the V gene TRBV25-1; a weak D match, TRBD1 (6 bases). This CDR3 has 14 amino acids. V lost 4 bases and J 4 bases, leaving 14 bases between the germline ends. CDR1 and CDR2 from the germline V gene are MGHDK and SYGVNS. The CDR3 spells CASSAQGMGYEQYF. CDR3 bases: TGTGCCAGCAGTGCACAGGGAATGGGATACGAGCAGTACTTC.

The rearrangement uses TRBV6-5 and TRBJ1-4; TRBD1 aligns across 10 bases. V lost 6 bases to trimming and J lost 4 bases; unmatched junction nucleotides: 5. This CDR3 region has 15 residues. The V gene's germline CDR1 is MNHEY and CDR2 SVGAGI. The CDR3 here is CASRGQGVLNEKLFF. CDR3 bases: TGTGCCAGCAGAGGACAGGGGGTCCTTAATGAAAAACTGTTTTTT.

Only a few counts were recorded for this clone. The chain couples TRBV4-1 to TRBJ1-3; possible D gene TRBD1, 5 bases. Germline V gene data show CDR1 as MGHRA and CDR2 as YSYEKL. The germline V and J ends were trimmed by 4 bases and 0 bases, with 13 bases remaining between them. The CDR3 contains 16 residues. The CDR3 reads CASSLEGPGSGNTIYF. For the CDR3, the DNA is TGCGCCAGCAGCCTAGAGGGACCGGGCTCTGGAAACACCATATATTTT.

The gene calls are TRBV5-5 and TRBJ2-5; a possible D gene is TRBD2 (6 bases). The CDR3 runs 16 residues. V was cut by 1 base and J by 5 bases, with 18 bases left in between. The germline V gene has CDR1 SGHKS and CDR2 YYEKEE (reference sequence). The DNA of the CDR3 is TGTGCCAGCAGCTTGTTGTCTAGCGTATCTTGGGAGACCCAGTACTTC. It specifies CASSLLSSVSWETQYF.

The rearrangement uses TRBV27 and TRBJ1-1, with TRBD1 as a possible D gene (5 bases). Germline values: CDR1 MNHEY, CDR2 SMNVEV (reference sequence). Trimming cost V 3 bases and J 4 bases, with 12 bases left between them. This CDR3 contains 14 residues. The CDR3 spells CASSFSAGTTEAFF. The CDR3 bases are TGTGCCAGCAGTTTTTCGGCAGGGACCACTGAAGCTTTCTTT.

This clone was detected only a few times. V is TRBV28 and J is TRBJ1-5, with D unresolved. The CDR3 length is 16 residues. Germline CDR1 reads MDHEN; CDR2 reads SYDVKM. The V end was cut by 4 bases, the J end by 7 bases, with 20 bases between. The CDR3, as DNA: TGTGCCAGCAGTTATGTTCTCGCCGGTGGTGGGCAGCCCCAGCATTTT. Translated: CASSYVLAGGGQPQHF.

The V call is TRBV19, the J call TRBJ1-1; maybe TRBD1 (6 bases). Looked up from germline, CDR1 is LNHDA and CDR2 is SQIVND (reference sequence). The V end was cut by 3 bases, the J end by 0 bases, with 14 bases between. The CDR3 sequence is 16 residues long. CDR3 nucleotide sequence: TGTGCCAGTAGTATCTCTCGGGGGCGAGTGAACACTGAAGCTTTCTTT. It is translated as CASSISRGRVNTEAFF.

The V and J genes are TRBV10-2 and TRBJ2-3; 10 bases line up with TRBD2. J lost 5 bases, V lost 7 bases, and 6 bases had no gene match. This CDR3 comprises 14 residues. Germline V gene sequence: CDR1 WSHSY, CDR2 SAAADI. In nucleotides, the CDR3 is TGCGCCAGCACCATAGCGGGGGGTGTAGATACGCAGTATTTT. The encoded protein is CASTIAGGVDTQYF.

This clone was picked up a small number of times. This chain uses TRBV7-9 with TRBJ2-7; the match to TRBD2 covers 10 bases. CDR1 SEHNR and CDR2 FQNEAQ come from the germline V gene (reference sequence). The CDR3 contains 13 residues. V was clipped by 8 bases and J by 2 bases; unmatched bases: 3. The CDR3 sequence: CASRTSGTYEQYF. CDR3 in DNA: TGTGCCAGCCGGACTAGCGGCACCTACGAGCAGTACTTC.

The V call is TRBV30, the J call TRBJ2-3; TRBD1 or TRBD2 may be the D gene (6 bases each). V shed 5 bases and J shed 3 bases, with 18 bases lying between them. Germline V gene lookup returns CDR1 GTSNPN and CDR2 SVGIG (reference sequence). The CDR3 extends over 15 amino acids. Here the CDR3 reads CAWDWRGVLTDTQYF. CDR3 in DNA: TGTGCCTGGGACTGGAGGGGGGTTTTGACAGATACGCAGTATTTT. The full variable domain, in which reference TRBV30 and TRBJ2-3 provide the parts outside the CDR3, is SQTIHQWPATLVQPVGSPLSLECTVEGTSNPNLYWYRQAAGRGLQLLFYSVGIGQISSEVPQNLSASRPQDRQFILSSKKLLLSDSGFYLCAWDWRGVLTDTQYFGPGTRLTVL.

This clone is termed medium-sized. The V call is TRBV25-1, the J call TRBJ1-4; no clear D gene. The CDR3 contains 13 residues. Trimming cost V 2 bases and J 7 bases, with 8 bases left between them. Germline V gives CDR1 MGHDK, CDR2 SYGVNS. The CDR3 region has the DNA TGTGCCAGCAGTGAACGGGGAGCTGAAAAACTGTTTTTT. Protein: CASSERGAEKLFF.